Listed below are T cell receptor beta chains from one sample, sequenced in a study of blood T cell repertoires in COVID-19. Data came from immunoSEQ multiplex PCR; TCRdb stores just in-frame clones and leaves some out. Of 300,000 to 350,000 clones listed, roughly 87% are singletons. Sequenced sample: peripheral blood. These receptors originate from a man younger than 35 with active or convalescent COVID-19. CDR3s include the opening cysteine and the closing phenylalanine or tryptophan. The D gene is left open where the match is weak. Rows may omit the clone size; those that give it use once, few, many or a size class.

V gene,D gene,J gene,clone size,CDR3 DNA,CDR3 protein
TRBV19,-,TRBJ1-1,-,TGTGCCAGCGGAGACGGCTACAGGACTGAAGCTTTCTTT,CASGDGYRTEAFF
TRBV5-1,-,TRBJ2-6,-,TGCGCCAGCAGCTTACAGGGTCCCAGCTCTGGGGCCAACGTCCTGACTTTC,CASSLQGPSSGANVLTF
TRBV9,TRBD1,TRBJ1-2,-,TGTGCCAGCAGCGTACAGGGGGTGGGTGGCTACACCTTC,CASSVQGVGGYTF
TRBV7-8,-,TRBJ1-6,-,TGTGCCAGCAACGACATGGCAGGTCGTAATTCACCCCTCCACTTT,CASNDMAGRNSPLHF
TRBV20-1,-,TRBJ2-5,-,TGCAGTGCTAGAGATATCCGGACCCAGTACTTC,CSARDIRTQYF
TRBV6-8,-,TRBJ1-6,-,TGTGCCAGAACCCACAGAAATTCACCCCTCCACTTT,CARTHRNSPLHF
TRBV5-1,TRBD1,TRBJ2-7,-,TGCGCCAGCAGCGGAGGACAGGGCTACGAGCAGTACTTC,CASSGGQGYEQYF
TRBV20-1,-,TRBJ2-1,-,TGCAGTGCTAGAGATCGGAGTCAGTTCTTC,CSARDRSQFF
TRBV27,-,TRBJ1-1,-,TGTGCCAGCAGTGTAAAACAGGGGAACACTGAAGCTTTCTTT,CASSVKQGNTEAFF
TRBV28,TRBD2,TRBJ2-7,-,TGTGCCAGCAGCCTTGGGACTAGCGGGAGTTACGAGCAGTACTTC,CASSLGTSGSYEQYF
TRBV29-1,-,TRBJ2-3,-,TGCAGCGGACGTTCAGGGTTTGAGGGCACAGATACGCAGTATTTT,CSGRSGFEGTDTQYF
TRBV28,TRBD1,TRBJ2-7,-,TGTGCCAGCACCACTCTACAGGGGACCTACGAGCAGTACTTC,CASTTLQGTYEQYF
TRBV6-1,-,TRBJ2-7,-,TGTGCCAGCAGTGATAGAGGGAGCGCGGCCGAGCAGTACTTC,CASSDRGSAAEQYF
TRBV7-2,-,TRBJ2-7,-,TGTGCCAGCAGCTTTTACCGGGGTTACGAGCAGTACTTC,CASSFYRGYEQYF
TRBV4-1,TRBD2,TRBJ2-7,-,TGCGCCAGCAGCCAAGATCAGGTACTAGCGGGTTTCTCTCACTACGAGCAGTACTTC,CASSQDQVLAGFSHYEQYF
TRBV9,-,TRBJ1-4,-,TGTGCCAGCAGCGTAGACCCCGGCAGGGATGAAAAACTGTTTTTT,CASSVDPGRDEKLFF
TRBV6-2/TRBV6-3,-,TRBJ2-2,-,TGTGCCAGCAGTGACACATCAGGGTTCGCGAACACCGGGGAGCTGTTTTTT,CASSDTSGFANTGELFF
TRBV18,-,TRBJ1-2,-,TGTGCCAGCTCACACTCACAGGGTCGGGACGGCTATGGCTACACCTTC,CASSHSQGRDGYGYTF
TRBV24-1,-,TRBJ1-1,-,TGTGCCACCGTTCAGTCTGGTGAAGCTTTCTTT,CATVQSGEAFF
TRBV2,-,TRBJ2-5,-,TGTGCCAGCAGTGACAACCAAGAGACCCAGTACTTC,CASSDNQETQYF
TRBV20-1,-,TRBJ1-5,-,TGCAGTGCTAGTTTCGGGTTTGTGGGGGCTCAGCCCCAGCATTTT,CSASFGFVGAQPQHF
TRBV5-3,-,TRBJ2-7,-,TGTGCCAGAAGCTTGGTCGGGAGAGGGAAGAAAATCTACGAGCAGTACTTC,CARSLVGRGKKIYEQYF
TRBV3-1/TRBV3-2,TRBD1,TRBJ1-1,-,TGTGCCAGCAGCCCCACTGGGACAGGAGCTTTCTTT,CASSPTGTGAFF
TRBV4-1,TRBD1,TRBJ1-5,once,TGCGCCAGCAGCCATCGGACAGGGAACGATCAGCCCCAGCATTTT,CASSHRTGNDQPQHF
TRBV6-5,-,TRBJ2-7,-,TGTGCCAGCAGAACAGGGATCGACGAGCAGTACTTC,CASRTGIDEQYF
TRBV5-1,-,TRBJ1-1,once,TGCGCCAGCAGCTCCCCCCTCTTGAACACTGAAGCTTTCTTT,CASSSPLLNTEAFF
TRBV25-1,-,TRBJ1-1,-,TGTGCCAGCAGTGAATCAGGGATCCCTGAAGCTTTCTTT,CASSESGIPEAFF
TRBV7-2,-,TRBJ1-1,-,TGTGCCAGCAGCTTATTTCCAGGGGACACTGAAGCTTTCTTT,CASSLFPGDTEAFF
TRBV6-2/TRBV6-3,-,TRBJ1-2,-,TGTGCCAGCAGTTTCGCGCAGGGTGGCTACACCTTC,CASSFAQGGYTF
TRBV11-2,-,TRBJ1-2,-,TGTGCCAGCAGCGAAAGGAGGAGTGGCTATGGCTACACCTTC,CASSERRSGYGYTF
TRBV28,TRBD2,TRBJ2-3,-,TGTGCCAGCAGAGATCTTGGACTAGCGGGAGGGTTCACAGATACGCAGTATTTT,CASRDLGLAGGFTDTQYF
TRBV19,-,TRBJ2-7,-,TGTGCCAGTAGTATTGTCGGGGGCTACGAGCAGTACTTC,CASSIVGGYEQYF
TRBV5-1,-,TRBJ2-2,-,TGCGCCAGCAGCTTCACACCGAACACCGGGGAGCTGTTTTTT,CASSFTPNTGELFF
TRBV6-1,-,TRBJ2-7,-,TGTGCCAGCAGTGACCTCAGTGACACCTACGAGCAGTACTTC,CASSDLSDTYEQYF
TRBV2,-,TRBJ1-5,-,TGTGCCAGCAGTACAGTAAGCAGCAATCAGCCCCAGCATTTT,CASSTVSSNQPQHF
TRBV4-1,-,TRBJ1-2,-,TGCGCCAGCAGCCATCCAGGGCGATCCTATGGCTACACCTTC,CASSHPGRSYGYTF
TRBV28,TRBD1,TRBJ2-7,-,TGTGCCAGCAGTTTAGGACAGGGGGCGGCTTTCTACGAGCAGTACTTC,CASSLGQGAAFYEQYF
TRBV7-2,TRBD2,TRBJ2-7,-,TGTGCCAGCAGCTTACCCGGGACGGGGGGGCTTGGTAGCGAGCAGTACTTC,CASSLPGTGGLGSEQYF
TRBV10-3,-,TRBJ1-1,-,TGTGCCATCAGTGAGTCTCGAAATTGGGTAGCCGCTGAAGCTTTCTTT,CAISESRNWVAAEAFF
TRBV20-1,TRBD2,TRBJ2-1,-,TGCAGTGCTAGTCTTAAGGGACTAGCGGGGGGAAACTACAATGAGCAGTTCTTC,CSASLKGLAGGNYNEQFF
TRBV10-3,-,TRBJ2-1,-,TGTGCCATCAGTGAGTCGTTGTCTAGCAATTTTAACGACAATGAGCAGTTCTTC,CAISESLSSNFNDNEQFF
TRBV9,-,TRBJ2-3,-,TGTGCCAGCAGCGAGCGGGCTAGCGGCACAGATACGCAGTATTTT,CASSERASGTDTQYF
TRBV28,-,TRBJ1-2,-,TGTGCCTTGAGCTATTCGGGTGGCTACACCTTC,CALSYSGGYTF
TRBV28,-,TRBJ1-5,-,TGTGCCAGCAGTAATGGGGGGGGTTGGCCCCAGCATTTT,CASSNGGGWPQHF
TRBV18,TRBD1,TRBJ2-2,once,TGTGCCAGCTCACCACCCGGACAGGGGGATTTTAACGGCGGGGAGCTGTTTTTT,CASSPPGQGDFNGGELFF